These T cell receptor beta chains were read from a single sample in a study of T cells in Graves' hyperthyroidism and ophthalmopathy. TCRdb redid the calling of the multiplex PCR reads with MiXCR, one entry per CDR3 protein. The repertoire has roughly 500,000 distinct CDR3 sequences, 40% to 55% of them found once; the top ten carry 44%. Input material: peripheral blood or thyroid tissue (not recorded which). The receptors were sampled from an adult woman with Graves' disease, either hyperthyroidism or ophthalmopathy (not recorded which). Each CDR3 is given without its conserved first and last residue.

v_call cdr3_aa
TRBV6-1 ASRASGEYEQY
TRBV20-1 SADSPTVTYEQY
TRBV12-3/TRBV12-4 ASSLSGRSTEAF
TRBV4-1 ASSQVWKGTKTEAF
TRBV10-3 AIGSQFTNQPQH
TRBV3-1 ASSQGAGGEQY
TRBV5-5 ASSLGGARRNQPQH
TRBV7-2 ASSLGQKYGYT
TRBV28 ASSLHYNGELF
TRBV7-9 ASSGTEETQY
TRBV6-5 ASSPAGSNQPQH
TRBV24-1 ATSEPSGTGEKLF
TRBV7-8 ASSRSGQLSAPQH
TRBV9 ASSGGGGTDTQY
TRBV29-1 SVITNAYNEQF
TRBV7-9 ASSRQGTNEQY
TRBV25-1 ASARGAEAF
TRBV15 ATSRGSSNQPQH
TRBV5-1 ASSLSLAGGGTEAF
TRBV7-9 AGARADEQY